This TCR beta chain was observed in a study of T-cell reconstitution after alpha-beta-depleted transplantation in children. This clonotype was counted ten times or more. As it was prepared, the TCRbeta library received unique molecular identifiers. TCRdb passed the PCR reads through MiXCR, listing each CDR3 protein once. The sample consists of 230,000 or so distinct CDR3 sequences, around 12% of them appearing once. Trimming left V 6 bases short and J 1 base short, with 7 bases between. CDR1 and CDR2 (germline): DFQATT, SNEGSKA (reference sequence). CDR3 length equals 13 residues. The material was PBMCs from the stem cell graft donor, obtained from the stem cell graft. The chain is built from TRBV20-1 and TRBJ2-6, with D possibly being TRBD2 (6 bases). This receptor was identified in a human donor who donated a stem cell graft to a child with acute lymphoblastic leukemia. The CDR3 DNA sequence: TGCAGTGCCGCGGGGTCTGGGGCCAACGTCCTGACTTTC. Its translation: CSAAGSGANVLTF.